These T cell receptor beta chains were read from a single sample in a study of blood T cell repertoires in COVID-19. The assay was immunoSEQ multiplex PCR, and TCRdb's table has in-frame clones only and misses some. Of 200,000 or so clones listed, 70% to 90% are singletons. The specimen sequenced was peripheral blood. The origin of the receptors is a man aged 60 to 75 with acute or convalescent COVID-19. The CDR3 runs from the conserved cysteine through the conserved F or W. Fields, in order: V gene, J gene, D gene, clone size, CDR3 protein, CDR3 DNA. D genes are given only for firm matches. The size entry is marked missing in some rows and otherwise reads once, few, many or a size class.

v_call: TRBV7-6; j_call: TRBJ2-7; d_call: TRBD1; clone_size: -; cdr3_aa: CASSSDRGTYEQYF; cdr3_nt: TGTGCCAGCAGCTCGGACAGGGGGACTTACGAGCAGTACTTC
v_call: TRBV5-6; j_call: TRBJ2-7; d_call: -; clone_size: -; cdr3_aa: CASTRGTDFQQYF; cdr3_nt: TGTGCCAGCACCCGCGGGACGGATTTTCAGCAGTACTTC
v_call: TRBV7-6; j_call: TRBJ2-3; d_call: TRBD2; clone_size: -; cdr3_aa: CASSLVPAGGITDTQYF; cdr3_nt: TGTGCCAGCAGCTTAGTCCCAGCGGGGGGTATCACAGATACGCAGTATTTT
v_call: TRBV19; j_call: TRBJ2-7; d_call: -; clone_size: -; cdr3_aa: CASSIDPGGYEQYF; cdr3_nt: TGTGCCAGTAGTATAGACCCAGGGGGGTACGAGCAGTACTTC
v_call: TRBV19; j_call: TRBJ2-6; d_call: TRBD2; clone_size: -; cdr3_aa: CASNGLLAGESGANVLTF; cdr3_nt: TGTGCCAGTAACGGGCTACTAGCGGGGGAATCTGGGGCCAACGTCCTGACTTTC
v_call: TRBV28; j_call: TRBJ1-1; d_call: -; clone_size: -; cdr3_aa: CASSLVPQANTEAFF; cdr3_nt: TGTGCCAGCAGTTTGGTCCCCCAGGCTAACACTGAAGCTTTCTTT
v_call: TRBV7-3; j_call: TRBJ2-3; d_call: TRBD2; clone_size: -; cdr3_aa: CASSLAGGSTDTQYF; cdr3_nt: TGTGCCAGCAGCTTAGCGGGGGGTAGCACAGATACGCAGTATTTT
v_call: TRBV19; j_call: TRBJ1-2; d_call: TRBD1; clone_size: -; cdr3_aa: CASSTGTGIYGYTF; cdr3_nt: TGTGCCAGTAGTACCGGGACAGGAATCTATGGCTACACCTTC
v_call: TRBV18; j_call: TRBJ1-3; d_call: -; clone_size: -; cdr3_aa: CASSPGWSSGNTIYF; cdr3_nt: TGTGCCAGCTCACCAGGATGGAGCTCTGGAAACACCATATATTTT
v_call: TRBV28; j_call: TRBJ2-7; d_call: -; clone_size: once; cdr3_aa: CASRLPTNYEQYF; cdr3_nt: TGTGCCAGCCGACTCCCGACCAACTACGAGCAGTACTTC
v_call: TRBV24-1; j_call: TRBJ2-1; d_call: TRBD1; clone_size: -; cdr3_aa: CATGTGGYNEQFF; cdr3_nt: TGTGCCACCGGGACAGGGGGATATAATGAGCAGTTCTTC
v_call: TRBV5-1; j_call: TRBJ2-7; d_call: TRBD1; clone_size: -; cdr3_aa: CASSLWGQGQSEQYF; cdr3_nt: TGCGCCAGCAGCTTGTGGGGACAGGGGCAGAGCGAGCAGTACTTC
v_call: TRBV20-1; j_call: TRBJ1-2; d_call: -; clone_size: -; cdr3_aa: CSASIRELSPRNYGYTF; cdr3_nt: TGCAGTGCTAGTATCCGGGAGCTATCCCCTCGTAACTATGGCTACACCTTC
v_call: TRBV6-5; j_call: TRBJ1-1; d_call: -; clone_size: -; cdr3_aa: CASRTGTEAFF; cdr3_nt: TGTGCCAGCAGGACGGGGACTGAAGCTTTCTTT
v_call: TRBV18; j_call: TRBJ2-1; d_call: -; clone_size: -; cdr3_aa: CASSAQSHNEQFF; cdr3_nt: TGTGCCAGCTCAGCCCAAAGCCACAATGAGCAGTTCTTC
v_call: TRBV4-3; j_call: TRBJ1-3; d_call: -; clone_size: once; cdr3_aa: CASSQDQVPSGNTIYF; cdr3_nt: TGCGCCAGCAGCCAAGATCAGGTTCCCTCTGGAAACACCATATATTTT
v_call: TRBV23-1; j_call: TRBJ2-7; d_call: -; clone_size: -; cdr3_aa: CASSQWVRVYEQYF; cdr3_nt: TGCGCCAGCAGTCAATGGGTCAGGGTCTACGAGCAGTACTTC
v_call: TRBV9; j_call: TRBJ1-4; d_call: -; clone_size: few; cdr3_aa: CASSGQWGVLFF; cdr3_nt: TGTGCCAGCAGCGGACAGTGGGGGGTCCTGTTTTTT
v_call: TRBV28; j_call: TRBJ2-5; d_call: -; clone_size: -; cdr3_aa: CASSPQGRETQYF; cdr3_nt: TGTGCCAGCAGTCCACAGGGGAGGGAGACCCAGTACTTC
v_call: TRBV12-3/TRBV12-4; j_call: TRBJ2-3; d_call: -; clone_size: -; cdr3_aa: CASSTSPDTQYF; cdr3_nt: TGTGCCAGCAGCACAAGTCCGGATACGCAGTATTTT
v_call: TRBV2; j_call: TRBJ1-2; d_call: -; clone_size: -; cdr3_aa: CASSVLRGSGYTF; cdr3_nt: TGTGCCAGCAGTGTCCTCAGGGGTAGTGGCTACACCTTC
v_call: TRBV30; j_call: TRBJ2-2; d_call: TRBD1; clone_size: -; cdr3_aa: CAWSVRQGSGELFF; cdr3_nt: TGTGCCTGGAGTGTACGACAGGGGAGCGGGGAGCTGTTTTTT
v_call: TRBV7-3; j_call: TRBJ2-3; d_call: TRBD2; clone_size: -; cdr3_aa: CASSPQPGLAGGYTQYF; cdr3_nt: TGTGCCAGCAGCCCCCAACCGGGACTAGCGGGGGGTTATACGCAGTATTTT
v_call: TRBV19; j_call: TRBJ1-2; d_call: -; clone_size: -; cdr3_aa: CASSISGRGDGYTF; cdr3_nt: TGTGCCAGTAGTATATCGGGCAGGGGAGATGGCTACACCTTC
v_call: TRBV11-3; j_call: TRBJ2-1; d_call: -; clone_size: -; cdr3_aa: CASSLGGGASYNEQFF; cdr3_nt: TGTGCCAGCAGCTTAGGTGGGGGGGCGTCCTACAATGAGCAGTTCTTC
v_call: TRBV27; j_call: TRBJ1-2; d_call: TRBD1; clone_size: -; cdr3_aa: CASSLFPRDRGQGGYTF; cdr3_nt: TGTGCCAGCAGTTTATTCCCTCGGGACAGGGGGCAGGGTGGCTACACCTTC
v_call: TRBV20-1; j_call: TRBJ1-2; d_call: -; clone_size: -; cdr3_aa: CSASTGRGDYGYTF; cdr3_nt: TGCAGTGCTAGTACCGGGAGAGGGGACTATGGCTACACCTTC
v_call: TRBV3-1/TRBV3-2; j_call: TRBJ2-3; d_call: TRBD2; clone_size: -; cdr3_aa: CASSLFGGGRADTQYF; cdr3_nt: TGTGCCAGCAGCTTATTCGGGGGGGGAAGGGCAGATACGCAGTATTTT
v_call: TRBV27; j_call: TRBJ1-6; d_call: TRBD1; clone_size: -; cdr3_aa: CASSLTGDFGNSPLHF; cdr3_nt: TGTGCCAGCAGTTTAACAGGGGACTTCGGGAATTCACCCCTCCACTTT
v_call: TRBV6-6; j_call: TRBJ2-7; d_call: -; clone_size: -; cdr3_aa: CASGAIGTYEQYF; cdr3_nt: TGTGCCAGCGGGGCGATAGGTACCTACGAGCAGTACTTC
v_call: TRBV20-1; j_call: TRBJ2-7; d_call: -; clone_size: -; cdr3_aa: CSASSGSSYEQYF; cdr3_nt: TGCAGTGCTAGTTCCGGGAGCTCCTACGAGCAGTACTTC
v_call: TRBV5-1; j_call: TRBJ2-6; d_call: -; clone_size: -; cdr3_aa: CASSLSIGQGSGANVLTF; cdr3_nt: TGCGCCAGCAGCTTAAGCATCGGTCAGGGATCTGGGGCCAACGTCCTGACTTTC
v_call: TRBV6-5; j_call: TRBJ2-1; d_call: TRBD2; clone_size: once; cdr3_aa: CASGAGGSYNEQFF; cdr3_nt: TGTGCCAGCGGGGCGGGGGGCTCCTACAATGAGCAGTTCTTC
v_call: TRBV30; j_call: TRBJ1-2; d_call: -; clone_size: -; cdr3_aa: CAWSVQGQKLDNYGYTF; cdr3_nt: TGTGCCTGGAGTGTGCAGGGACAAAAACTTGATAACTATGGCTACACCTTC
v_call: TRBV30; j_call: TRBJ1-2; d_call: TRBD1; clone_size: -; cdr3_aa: CAWSVGDRNYGYTF; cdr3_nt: TGTGCCTGGAGTGTAGGGGACAGGAACTATGGCTACACCTTC
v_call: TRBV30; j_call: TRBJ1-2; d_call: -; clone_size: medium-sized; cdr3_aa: CAWSVLSGYTF; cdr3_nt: TGTGCCTGGAGTGTACTAAGTGGCTACACCTTC
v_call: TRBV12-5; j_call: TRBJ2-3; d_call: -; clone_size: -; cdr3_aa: CASGLYPGPDTQYF; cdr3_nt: TGTGCTAGTGGTTTGTATCCTGGGCCAGATACGCAGTATTTT
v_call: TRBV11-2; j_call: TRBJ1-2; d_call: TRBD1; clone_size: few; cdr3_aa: CASSLGQGAYGYTF; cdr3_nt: TGTGCCAGCAGCTTAGGACAGGGGGCTTATGGCTACACCTTC
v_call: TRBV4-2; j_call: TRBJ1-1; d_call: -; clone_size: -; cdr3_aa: CASSQGGGAMNTEAFF; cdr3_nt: TGTGCCAGCAGCCAAGGGGGCGGAGCAATGAACACTGAAGCTTTCTTT
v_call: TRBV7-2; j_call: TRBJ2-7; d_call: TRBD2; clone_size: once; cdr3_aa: CASSGTSRREQYF; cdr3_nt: TGTGCCAGCAGCGGGACTAGCCGCCGCGAGCAGTACTTC
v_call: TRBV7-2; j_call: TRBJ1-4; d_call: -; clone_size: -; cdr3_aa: CASSSSQGITEKLFF; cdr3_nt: TGTGCCAGCAGCTCCTCACAGGGAATAACAGAAAAACTGTTTTTT
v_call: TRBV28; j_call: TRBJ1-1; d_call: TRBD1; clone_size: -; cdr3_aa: CASSALQGMGTEAFF; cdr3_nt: TGTGCCAGCAGTGCCTTACAGGGGATGGGCACTGAAGCTTTCTTT